This is a list of T cell receptor beta chains from one sample in a study of T cell repertoires in cytomegalovirus infection. No antigens are known for them. TCRdb fed the reads into MiXCR, producing one record per CDR3 protein. The sample has 150,000 or so distinct CDR3 sequences, over 25% seen once. The input for sequencing was CD8+ T cells from cultured PBMCs, taken from culture after CMV antigen stimulation. Receptors originate from a human donor in good health (CMV status not recorded). Some clones in this sample may be carry-over from other donors' samples. CDR3s leave out the opening cysteine and the closing phenylalanine or tryptophan.

cdr3_length	v_call	cdr3_aa
9	TRBV10-3	AIRTNTEAF
11	TRBV6-2/TRBV6-3	ASSLTGGQPQH
12	TRBV6-6	ASLGAASTGELF
14	TRBV5-1	ASRRHPQSSYNEQF
15	TRBV7-9	ASSTGTSGGLQETQY
12	TRBV7-9	ASSFDREKEKLF
13	TRBV5-6	ASSERQELNTEAF
11	TRBV6-5	ASSYSQYNEQF
15	TRBV6-1	ASSEVMTAATNEKLF
16	TRBV7-2	ASSPQGSGGVSSNEQF
14	TRBV7-9	ASSPYRGNAKNIQY
12	TRBV29-1	SVPSGGPSGELF
14	TRBV11-1	ASSLGSRTFQETQY
11	TRBV28	ASSTGTGAGAF
11	TRBV29-1	SVETGYTGELF
13	TRBV7-8	ASTTTGLLLETQY
12	TRBV19	ASSRTGGVYGYT
13	TRBV2	ASKGDSYSNQPQH
13	TRBV7-6	ASSLEEGALYEQY
14	TRBV7-9	ASSRVVTVSNGEQY
11	TRBV19	ASSPSAYNEQF
15	TRBV5-4	ASSSPGQGGNTGELF
10	TRBV7-4	ASSEGQSPLH
12	TRBV10-3	ATQTAPTNYGYT
10	TRBV15	ATSRVEDTQY
16	TRBV7-9	ASSLAGGGPSGANVLT
12	TRBV12-3/TRBV12-4	ASSLGNSNQPQH
13	TRBV4-1	ASSQDRPSHYEQY